What follows are 18 T cell receptor beta chains derived from one specimen sequenced in a study of memory B cells and T cells in multiple sclerosis. Assay used: immunoSEQ multiplex PCR; TCRdb lists only in-frame clones, some missing. This repertoire shows some 48,000 clones, roughly 82% found once; its top ten account for about 1.1%. No antigen is known for these receptors. Separate sequencing covered autoproliferating (CFSE-dim) and non-proliferating (CFSE-high) T cells from stimulus-free culture. Roughly 5.2x10^7 CFSE-labeled PBMCs were cultured less than eight days unstimulated, then replicate wells were pooled. Sequenced sample: PBMCs from blood kept in culture. These receptor sequences come from a human donor with multiple sclerosis.

The chain recombines TRBV5-4 with TRBJ2-7; tentatively, D is TRBD2 (5 bases). The V and J ends lost 0 bases and 0 bases respectively, with 7 bases between them. The CDR3 has 14 residues. Looked up from germline, CDR1 is SGHNT and CDR2 is YYREEE (reference sequence). The CDR3 here is CASSLGGSSYEQYF. The CDR3 DNA follows: TGTGCCAGCAGCTTGGGTGGGAGCTCCTACGAGCAGTACTTC.

This clone was counted once. The chain couples TRBV19 to TRBJ2-7; 7 nucleotides agree with TRBD1. Trimming removed 5 bases from V and 3 bases from J; junction bases left unmatched: 10. The CDR3 is 15 amino acids. The germline V gene has CDR1 LNHDA and CDR2 SQIVND (reference sequence). The CDR3 DNA sequence: TGTGCCAGTAGTGTAACAGGGGCATACTTCTACGAGCAGTACTTC. Translated, it gives CASSVTGAYFYEQYF.

The rearrangement joins TRBV7-9 to TRBJ1-5; D call uncertain. This CDR3 is 13 amino acids long. Germline CDR1 is SEHNR and CDR2 is FQNEAQ (reference sequence). V was trimmed by 4 bases and J by 5 bases, leaving 9 bases between them. CDR3 in DNA: TGTGCCAGCAGCTCTGGCCTGGATCAGCCCCAGCATTTT. Translation gives CASSSGLDQPQHF.

This chain links TRBV4-3 with TRBJ2-1; no clear D. The CDR3 is made up of 16 amino acids. Germline V CDR1 and CDR2: LGHNA, YSLEER. V lost 0 bases and J lost 4, with 13 bases in between. The DNA for the CDR3 is TGCGCCAGCAGCCAAGATCTTTTCGCGGCGTACAATGAGCAGTTCTTC. Translating gives CASSQDLFAAYNEQFF.

The chain recombines TRBV6-6 with TRBJ1-6; TRBD1 agrees at 9 bases. The germline V gene encodes CDR1 MNHNY and CDR2 SVGAGI (reference sequence). The CDR3 has 13 amino acids. Losses at the gene ends were 5 bases for V and 10 bases for J; bases not matched to a gene: 3. The CDR3 coding sequence is TGTGCCAGCAGTGAGACAGGGGGATCACCCCTCCACTTT. This sequence encodes CASSETGGSPLHF.

The rearrangement uses TRBV6-5 and TRBJ1-1; D uncertain. Trimming removed 4 bases at V and 4 bases at J, with 13 bases between. CDR3 length: 14 residues. Germline lookup yields CDR1 MNHEY and CDR2 SVGAGI. The CDR3 DNA sequence: TGTGCCAGCAGTTCCGAGATAAGCCGCACTGAAGCTTTCTTT. Translating it yields CASSSEISRTEAFF.

The chain links TRBV30 to TRBJ2-2; 12 nucleotides align to TRBD1. Germline trimming cut 3 bases from V and 3 bases from J; bases unmatched to any gene: 8. CDR3 size: 17 residues. Germline-derived CDR1 and CDR2 are GTSNPN and SVGIG (reference sequence). The CDR3 region is CAWRPGQGARDTGELFF. The DNA of the CDR3 is TGTGCCTGGAGACCGGGACAGGGGGCACGGGACACCGGGGAGCTGTTTTTT. The whole variable domain, remainder taken from reference TRBV30 and TRBJ2-2, is SQTIHQWPATLVQPVGSPLSLECTVEGTSNPNLYWYRQAAGRGLQLLFYSVGIGQISSEVPQNLSASRPQDRQFILSSKKLLLSDSGFYLCAWRPGQGARDTGELFFGEGSRLTVL.

This clone is a singleton in its sample. J is TRBJ1-4 and V is TRBV10-3; TRBD1 might be the D (5 bases). Germline CDR1 reads ENHRY; CDR2 reads SYGVKD. This CDR3 contains 14 residues. V was shortened by 2 bases and J by 6 bases, with 10 bases between the two germline ends. CDR3 sequence (DNA): TGTGCCATCAGTGAGAAGGGGAGGGATGAAAAACTGTTTTTT. Amino acids: CAISEKGRDEKLFF.

This clone was counted a single time. This sequence joins TRBV9 and TRBJ1-3; TRBD1 matches 11 bases. The junction had 7 bases not matched to a gene; V was cut back by 4 bases and J by 7 bases. Germline loops: CDR1 SGDLS, CDR2 YYNGEE. The CDR3 sequence is 15 residues long. CDR3 protein: CASSSSGQGGNTIYF. The CDR3 nucleotides read TGTGCCAGCAGCTCTTCGGGACAGGGGGGGAACACCATATATTTT.

Here the CDR3 reads CATRTGSSYEQYF. For the CDR3, the DNA is TGTGCCACCAGAACAGGGAGCTCCTACGAGCAGTACTTC. The chain joins TRBV15 to TRBJ2-7, with D possibly being TRBD1 (6 bases). Germline CDR1 reads LNHNV; CDR2 reads YYDKDF (reference sequence). This CDR3 is 13 amino acids long. The V end was cut by 6 bases, the J end by 0 bases, with 9 bases between.

V is TRBV5-8 and J is TRBJ1-5; D remains ambiguous. Germline assignment: CDR1 SGHTS and CDR2 YDEGEE. The CDR3 runs 15 residues. Between the trimmed V and J ends, which lost 2 bases and 2 bases, there was a span of 11 bases. The CDR3 bases are TGTGCCAGCAGCTTCACTTGGGGAGGCAATCAGCCCCAGCATTTT. Amino acids: CASSFTWGGNQPQHF.

This sequence joins TRBV6-6 and TRBJ1-6, with 7 bases that match TRBD1. CDR3 length: 16 amino acids. Trimming at V came to 2 bases and at J to 8 bases, leaving 9 bases not matched to a gene. Germline CDR1 reads MNHNY; CDR2 reads SVGAGI (reference sequence). This CDR3 reads CASSYLLGRGDSPLHF. The DNA for the CDR3 is TGTGCCAGCAGTTACCTCCTGGGCAGGGGGGATTCACCCCTCCACTTT.

J is TRBJ2-2 and V is TRBV7-8, with a tentative D call TRBD1 (5 bases). Germline V CDR1 and CDR2: SGHVS, FQNEAQ. CDR3 length: 15 residues. V lost 0 bases and J 0 bases, leaving 5 bases between the germline ends. This CDR3 is CASSLADTNTGELFF. In DNA form, the CDR3 reads TGTGCCAGCAGCTTAGCGGACACGAACACCGGGGAGCTGTTTTTT.

This sequence joins TRBV2 and TRBJ1-3; D not resolved. Trimming cost V 0 bases and J 0 bases, with 12 bases left between them. The CDR3 extends over 17 amino acids. CDR1 is SNHLY, CDR2 FYNNEI, per germline. CDR3 DNA sequence: TGTGCCAGCAGTGAAGCGTCCCCTCTCGGCTCTGGAAACACCATATATTTT. It is translated as CASSEASPLGSGNTIYF.

J is TRBJ2-2 and V is TRBV7-6, with TRBD1 identical over 11 bases. The germline V gene encodes CDR1 SGHVS and CDR2 FNYEAQ. V shed 5 bases, J shed 5 bases, and the junction held 7 bases outside the gene matches. CDR3 length equals 16 residues. The CDR3 reads CASSLPGQGGTGELFF. CDR3 coding DNA: TGTGCCAGCAGCCTTCCGGGACAGGGGGGAACCGGGGAGCTGTTTTTT.

The V gene is TRBV10-3, the J gene TRBJ2-3; D remains unclear. The CDR3 totals 13 residues. Trimming cost V 8 bases and J 0 bases, with 9 bases left between them. The germline CDR1 and CDR2 sequences are ENHRY and SYGVKD. This CDR3 is CAIGQPSTDTQYF. The CDR3 DNA reads as TGTGCCATCGGTCAACCTAGCACAGATACGCAGTATTTT.

The chain employs TRBV5-5 and TRBJ2-2, with D uncertain. Between the trimmed V and J ends, which lost 0 bases and 4 bases, there was a span of 10 bases. In germline, CDR1 is SGHKS, CDR2 YYEKEE (reference sequence). This CDR3 is 15 amino acids long. As DNA, the CDR3 is TGTGCCAGCAGCTTGGCATCCTCCTTCACCGGGGAGCTGTTTTTT. Translated: CASSLASSFTGELFF. Drawing the rest from reference TRBV5-5 and TRBJ2-2, the complete variable domain is DAGVTQSPTHLIKTRGQQVTLRCSPISGHKSVSWYQQVLGQGPQFIFQYYEKEERGRGNFPDRFSARQFPNYSSELNVNALLLGDSALYLCASSLASSFTGELFFGEGSRLTVL.

In DNA, the CDR3 is TGCGCCAGCAGCCAGGCCGGGACAGGTTATAGCAATCAGCCCCAGCATTTT. Translating it yields CASSQAGTGYSNQPQHF. This chain connects TRBV4-1 to TRBJ1-5; 8 bases line up with TRBD1. Trimming at V came to 3 bases and at J to 0 bases, leaving 7 bases not matched to a gene. The CDR3 has 17 amino acids. CDR1 and CDR2 from the germline V gene are MGHRA and YSYEKL.